This T cell receptor beta chain is from a study of blood T cell repertoires in COVID-19. About the study: Some COVID-19 samples were acute and others convalescent; all came from the United States, Italy and Spain.

Germline V gives CDR1 MNHEY, CDR2 SMNVEV (reference sequence). The length of the CDR3 is 16 residues. With 1 base removed from V and 0 bases from J, the gap between germline ends came to 9 bases. Profiling relied on immunoSEQ multiplex PCR, and the TCRdb table lists in-frame clones only, not all of them. The sample records approximately 500,000 clones, about 91% being singletons. This sequence joins TRBV27 and TRBJ2-2; D call uncertain. The sequence was obtained from a man aged 18 to 30 with COVID-19, enrolled during active disease. Material: peripheral blood. The CDR3 sequence: CASSLFAGANTGELFF. The CDR3 DNA follows: TGTGCCAGCAGTTTATTCGCAGGTGCGAACACCGGGGAGCTGTTTTTT.